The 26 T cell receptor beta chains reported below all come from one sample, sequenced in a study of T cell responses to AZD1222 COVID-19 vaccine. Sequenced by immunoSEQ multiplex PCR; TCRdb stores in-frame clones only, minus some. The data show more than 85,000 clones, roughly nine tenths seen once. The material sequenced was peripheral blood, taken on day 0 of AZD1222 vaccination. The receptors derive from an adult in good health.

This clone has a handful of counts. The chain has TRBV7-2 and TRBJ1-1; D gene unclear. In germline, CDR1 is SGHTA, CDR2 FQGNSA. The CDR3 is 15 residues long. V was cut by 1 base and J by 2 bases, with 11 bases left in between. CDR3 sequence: CASSLVAKGNTEAFF. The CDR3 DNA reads TGTGCCAGCAGCTTAGTTGCGAAGGGCAACACTGAAGCTTTCTTT.

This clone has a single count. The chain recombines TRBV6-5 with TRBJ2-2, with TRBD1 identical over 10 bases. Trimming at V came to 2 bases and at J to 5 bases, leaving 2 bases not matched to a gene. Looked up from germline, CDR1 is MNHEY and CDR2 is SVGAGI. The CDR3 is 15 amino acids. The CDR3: CASSYGTGETGELFF. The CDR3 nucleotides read TGTGCCAGCAGTTACGGGACAGGGGAGACCGGGGAGCTGTTTTTT.

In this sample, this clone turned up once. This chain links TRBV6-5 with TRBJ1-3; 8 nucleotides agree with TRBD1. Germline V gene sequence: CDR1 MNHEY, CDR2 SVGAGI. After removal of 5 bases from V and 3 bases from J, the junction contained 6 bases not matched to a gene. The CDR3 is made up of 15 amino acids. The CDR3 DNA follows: TGTGCCAGCAGTAAGGACAGGGTAGTTGGAAACACCATATATTTT. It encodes CASSKDRVVGNTIYF.

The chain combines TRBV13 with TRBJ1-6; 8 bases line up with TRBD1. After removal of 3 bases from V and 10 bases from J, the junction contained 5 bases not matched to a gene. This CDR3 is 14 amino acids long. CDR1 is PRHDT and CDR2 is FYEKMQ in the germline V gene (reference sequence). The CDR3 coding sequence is TGTGCCAGCAGCTTTGACAGGGGCTTCTCACCCCTCCACTTT. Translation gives CASSFDRGFSPLHF. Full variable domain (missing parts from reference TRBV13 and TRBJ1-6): AAGVIQSPRHLIKEKRETATLKCYPIPRHDTVYWYQQGPGQDPQFLISFYEKMQSDKGSIPDRFSAQQFSDYHSELNMSSLELGDSALYFCASSFDRGFSPLHFGNGTRLTVT.

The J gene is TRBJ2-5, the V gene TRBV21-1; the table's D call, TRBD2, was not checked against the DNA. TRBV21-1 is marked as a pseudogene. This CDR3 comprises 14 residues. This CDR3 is CASSKRDFQETQYF. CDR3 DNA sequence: TGTGCCAGCAGCAAGAGGGACTTCCAAGAGACCCAGTACTTC.

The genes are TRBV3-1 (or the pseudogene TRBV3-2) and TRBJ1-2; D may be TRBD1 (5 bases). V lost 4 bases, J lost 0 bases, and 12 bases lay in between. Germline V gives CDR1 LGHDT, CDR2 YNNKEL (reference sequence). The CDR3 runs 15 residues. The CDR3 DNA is TGTGCCAGCAGCCTGGGTGGGGCAGCTAACTATGGCTACACCTTC. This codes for CASSLGGAANYGYTF.

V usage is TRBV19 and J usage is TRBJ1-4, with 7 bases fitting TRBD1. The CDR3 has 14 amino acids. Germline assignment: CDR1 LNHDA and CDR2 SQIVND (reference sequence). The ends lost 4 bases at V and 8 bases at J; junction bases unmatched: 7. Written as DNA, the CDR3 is TGTGCCAGTAGTACCGACAGGGTTAGGGAAAAACTGTTTTTT. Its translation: CASSTDRVREKLFF.

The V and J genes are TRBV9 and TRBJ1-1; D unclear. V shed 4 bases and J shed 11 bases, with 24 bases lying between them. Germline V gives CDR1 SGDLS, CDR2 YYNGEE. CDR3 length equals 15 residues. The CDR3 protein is CASSPAGREGRRAFF. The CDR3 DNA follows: TGTGCCAGCAGCCCAGCCGGTAGGGAGGGAAGGAGGGCTTTCTTT. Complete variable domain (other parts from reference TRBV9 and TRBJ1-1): DSGVTQTPKHLITATGQRVTLRCSPRSGDLSVYWYQQSLDQGLQFLIQYYNGEERAKGNILERFSAQQFPDLHSELNLSSLELGDSALYFCASSPAGREGRRAFFGQGTRLTVV.

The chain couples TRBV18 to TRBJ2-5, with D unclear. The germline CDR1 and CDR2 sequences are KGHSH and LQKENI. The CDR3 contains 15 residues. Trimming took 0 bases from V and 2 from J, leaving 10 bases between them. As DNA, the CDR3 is TGTGCCAGCTCACCACCGACCTCTTTTCAAGAGACCCAGTACTTC. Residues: CASSPPTSFQETQYF.

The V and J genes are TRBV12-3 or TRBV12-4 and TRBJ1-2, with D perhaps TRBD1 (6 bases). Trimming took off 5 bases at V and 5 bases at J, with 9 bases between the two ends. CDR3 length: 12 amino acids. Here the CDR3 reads CASSLTGYGYTF. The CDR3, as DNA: TGTGCCAGCAGTCTCACAGGGTATGGCTACACCTTC.

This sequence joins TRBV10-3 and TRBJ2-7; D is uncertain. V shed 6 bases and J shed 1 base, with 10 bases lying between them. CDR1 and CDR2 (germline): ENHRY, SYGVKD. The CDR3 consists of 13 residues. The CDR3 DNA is TGTGCCATCAGCCCATCGACTTCCTACGAGCAGTACTTC. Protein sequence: CAISPSTSYEQYF.

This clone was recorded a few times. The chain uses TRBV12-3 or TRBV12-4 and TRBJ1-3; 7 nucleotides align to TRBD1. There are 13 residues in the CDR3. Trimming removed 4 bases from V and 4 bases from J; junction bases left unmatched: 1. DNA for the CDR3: TGTGCCAGCAGTTCACAGGGGGGAAACACCATATATTTT. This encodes CASSSQGGNTIYF.

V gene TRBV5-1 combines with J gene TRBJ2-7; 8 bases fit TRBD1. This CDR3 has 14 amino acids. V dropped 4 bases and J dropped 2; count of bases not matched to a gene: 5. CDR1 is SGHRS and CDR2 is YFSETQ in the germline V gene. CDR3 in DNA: TGCGCCAGCAGCACGGGACAGGAACCCTACGAGCAGTACTTC. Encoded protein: CASSTGQEPYEQYF.

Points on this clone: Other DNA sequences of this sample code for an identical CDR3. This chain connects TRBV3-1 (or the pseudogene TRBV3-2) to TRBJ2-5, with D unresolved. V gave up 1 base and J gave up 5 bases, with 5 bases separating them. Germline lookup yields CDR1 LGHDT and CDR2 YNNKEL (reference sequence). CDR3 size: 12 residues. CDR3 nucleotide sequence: TGTGCCAGCAGCCAAGGTCGGGAGACCCAGTACTTC. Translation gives CASSQGRETQYF.

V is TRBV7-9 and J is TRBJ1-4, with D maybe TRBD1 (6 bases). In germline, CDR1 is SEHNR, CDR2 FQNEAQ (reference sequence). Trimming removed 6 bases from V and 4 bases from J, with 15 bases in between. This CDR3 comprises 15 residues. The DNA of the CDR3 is TGTGCCAGCAGTCCCGGTGAAGGGGGTAATGAAAAACTGTTTTTT. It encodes CASSPGEGGNEKLFF.

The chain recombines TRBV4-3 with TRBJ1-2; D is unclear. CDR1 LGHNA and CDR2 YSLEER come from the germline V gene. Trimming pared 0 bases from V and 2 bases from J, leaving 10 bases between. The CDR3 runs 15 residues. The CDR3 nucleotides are TGCGCCAGCAGCCAAGAAATTAACGAGAACTATGGCTACACCTTC. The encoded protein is CASSQEINENYGYTF.

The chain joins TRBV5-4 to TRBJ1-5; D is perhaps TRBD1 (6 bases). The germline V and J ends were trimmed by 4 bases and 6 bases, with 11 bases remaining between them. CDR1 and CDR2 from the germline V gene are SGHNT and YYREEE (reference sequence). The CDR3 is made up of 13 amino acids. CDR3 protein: CASSLRGTQPQHF. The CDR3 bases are TGTGCCAGCAGCCTCAGGGGAACTCAGCCCCAGCATTTT.

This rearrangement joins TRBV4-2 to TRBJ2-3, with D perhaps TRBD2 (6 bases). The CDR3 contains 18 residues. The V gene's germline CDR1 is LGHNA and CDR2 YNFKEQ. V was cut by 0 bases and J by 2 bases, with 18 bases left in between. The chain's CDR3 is CASSQDAPWGGNTDTQYF. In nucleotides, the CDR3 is TGTGCCAGCAGCCAAGATGCTCCCTGGGGCGGGAACACAGATACGCAGTATTTT.

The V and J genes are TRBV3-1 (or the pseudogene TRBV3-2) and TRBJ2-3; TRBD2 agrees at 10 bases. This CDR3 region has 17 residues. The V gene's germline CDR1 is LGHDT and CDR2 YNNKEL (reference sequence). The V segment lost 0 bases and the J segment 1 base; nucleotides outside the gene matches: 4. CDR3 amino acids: CASSQDRTSGGTDTQYF. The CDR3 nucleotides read TGTGCCAGCAGCCAAGATCGGACTAGCGGTGGCACAGATACGCAGTATTTT.

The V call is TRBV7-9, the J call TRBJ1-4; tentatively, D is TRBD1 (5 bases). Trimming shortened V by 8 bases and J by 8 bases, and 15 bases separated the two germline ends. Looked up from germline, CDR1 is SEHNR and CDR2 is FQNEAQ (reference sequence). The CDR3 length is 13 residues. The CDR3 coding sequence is TGTGCCAGCTCCCCTCAGGGCGGGGAAAAACTGTTTTTT. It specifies CASSPQGGEKLFF.

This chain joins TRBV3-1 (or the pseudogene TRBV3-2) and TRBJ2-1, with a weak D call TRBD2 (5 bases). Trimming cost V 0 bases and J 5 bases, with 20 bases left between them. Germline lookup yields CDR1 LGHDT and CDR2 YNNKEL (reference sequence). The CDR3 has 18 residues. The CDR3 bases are TGTGCCAGCAGCCAAGATTTGGGGTCCTCGGCCGGGGACAATGAGCAGTTCTTC. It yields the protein CASSQDLGSSAGDNEQFF.

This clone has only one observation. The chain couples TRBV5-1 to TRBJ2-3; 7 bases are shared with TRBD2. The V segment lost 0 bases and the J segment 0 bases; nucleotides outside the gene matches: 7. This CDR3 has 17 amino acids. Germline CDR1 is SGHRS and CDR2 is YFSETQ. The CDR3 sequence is CASSLGLAVESTDTQYF. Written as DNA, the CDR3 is TGCGCCAGCAGCTTGGGACTAGCCGTCGAAAGCACAGATACGCAGTATTTT. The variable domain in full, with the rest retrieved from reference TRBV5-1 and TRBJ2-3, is KAGVTQTPRYLIKTRGQQVTLSCSPISGHRSVSWYQQTPGQGLQFLFEYFSETQRNKGNFPGRFSGRQFSNSRSEMNVSTLELGDSALYLCASSLGLAVESTDTQYFGPGTRLTVL.

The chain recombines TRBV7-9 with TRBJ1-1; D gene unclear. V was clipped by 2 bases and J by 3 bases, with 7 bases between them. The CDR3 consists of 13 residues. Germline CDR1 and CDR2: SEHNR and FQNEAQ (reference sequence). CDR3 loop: CASSLHGDTEAFF. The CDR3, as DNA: TGTGCCAGCAGCTTACATGGGGACACTGAAGCTTTCTTT.

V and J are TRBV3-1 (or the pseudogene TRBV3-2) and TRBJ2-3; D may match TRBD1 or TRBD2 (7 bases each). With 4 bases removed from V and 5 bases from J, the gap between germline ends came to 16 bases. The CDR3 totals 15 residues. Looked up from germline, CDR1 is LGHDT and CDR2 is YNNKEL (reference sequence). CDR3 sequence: CASSRQGEGGDTQYF. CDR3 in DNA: TGTGCCAGCAGCCGGCAGGGGGAGGGGGGAGATACGCAGTATTTT.

The CDR3 nucleotides are TGTGCCATCAGTGAGACGCTGATCAGGGGGGTTGGTGATGGCTACACCTTC. It yields the protein CAISETLIRGVGDGYTF. The chain employs TRBV10-3 and TRBJ1-2; 7 positions agree with TRBD1. This CDR3 spans 17 amino acids. CDR1 and CDR2 (germline): ENHRY, SYGVKD. V shed 2 bases and J 6 bases; nucleotides not matched to a gene: 15.

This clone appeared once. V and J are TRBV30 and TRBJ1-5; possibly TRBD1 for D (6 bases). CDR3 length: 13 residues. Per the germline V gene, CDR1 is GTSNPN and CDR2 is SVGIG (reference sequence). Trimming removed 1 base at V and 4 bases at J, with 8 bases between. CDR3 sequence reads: CAWSGTGNQPQHF. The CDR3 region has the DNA TGTGCCTGGAGTGGTACAGGGAATCAGCCCCAGCATTTT.